Below are 18 T cell receptor beta chains sequenced from a single sample in a study of beta chain features in type 1 diabetes. Of the isolated RNA, all was reverse transcribed, and so the sequenced material was expressed TCRB transcripts. Data came from immunoSEQ multiplex PCR; TCRdb stores just in-frame clones and leaves some out. The sample includes 200,000 to 250,000 clones, 9% to 10% seen only once; the top ten take approximately 0.03%. Sequencing used naive CD4+ T cells from blood. The receptors were gathered from a woman between 18 and 30 years old in good health.

This rearrangement joins TRBV5-1 to TRBJ2-4, with D perhaps TRBD2 (5 bases). The CDR3 length is 14 residues. V lost 1 base and J 7 bases, leaving 12 bases between the germline ends. In germline, CDR1 is SGHRS, CDR2 YFSETQ. DNA of the CDR3: TGCGCCAGCAGCTTGTCTGGGAGAGGTAACATTCAGTACTTC. Translating it yields CASSLSGRGNIQYF.

The gene calls are TRBV5-1 and TRBJ2-3; 9 bases map to TRBD2. CDR3 size: 14 residues. Germline CDR1 SGHRS, CDR2 YFSETQ. Trimming removed 4 bases from V and 4 bases from J; junction bases left unmatched: 4. The CDR3 bases are TGCGCCAGCAGCAGGCGGGAGGGGTCAGATACGCAGTATTTT. Translation gives CASSRREGSDTQYF.

This clone was detected a few times. The V call is TRBV14, the J call TRBJ2-1, with a tentative D call TRBD2 (6 bases). Germline V CDR1 and CDR2: SGHDN, FVKESK. V lost 4 bases, J lost 2 bases, and 15 bases lay in between. This CDR3 contains 16 residues. CDR3 residues: CASSPLGGGTYNEQFF. The CDR3 region has the DNA TGTGCCAGCAGCCCTTTGGGCGGAGGGACCTACAATGAGCAGTTCTTC.

The chain joins TRBV7-3 to TRBJ2-3, with a weak D call TRBD2 (5 bases). The germline V and J ends were trimmed by 5 bases and 3 bases, with 9 bases remaining between them. Looked up from germline, CDR1 is SGHTA and CDR2 is FQGTGA. The CDR3 has 13 residues. The CDR3 DNA reads as TGTGCCAGCAGCCGGGGTGCAACAGATACGCAGTATTTT. This translates into CASSRGATDTQYF.

The chain links TRBV5-1 to TRBJ2-3; TRBD2 matches 8 bases. The length of the CDR3 is 16 residues. Germline V lookup: CDR1 SGHRS, CDR2 YFSETQ. The V segment lost 4 bases and the J segment 0 bases; nucleotides outside the gene matches: 7. DNA for the CDR3: TGCGCCAGCAGCAATGGACCTAGCGGGAGCACAGATACGCAGTATTTT. Amino acid sequence: CASSNGPSGSTDTQYF.

In its sample, this clone was seen a few times. The chain combines TRBV5-1 with TRBJ1-1, with unresolved D. CDR3 length: 14 residues. Germline lookup yields CDR1 SGHRS and CDR2 YFSETQ. V was shortened by 4 bases and J by 6 bases, with 16 bases between the two germline ends. The CDR3 coding sequence is TGCGCCAGCAGCGGGCCACCAGATGACGCTGAAGCTTTCTTT. It encodes CASSGPPDDAEAFF.

This chain joins TRBV5-1 and TRBJ2-1; D may be TRBD2 (5 bases). Trimming took 2 bases from V and 9 from J, leaving 21 bases between them. The CDR3 is made up of 16 amino acids. Germline values: CDR1 SGHRS, CDR2 YFSETQ. The CDR3 protein is CASSLSSRVLSREQFF. CDR3 nucleotide sequence: TGCGCCAGCAGCTTATCTTCGCGGGTACTAAGTCGTGAGCAGTTCTTC.

The rearrangement links TRBV11-1 to TRBJ2-1, with 8 bases identical to TRBD2. This CDR3 is built from 15 residues. Germline CDR1 reads SGHAT; CDR2 reads FQDESV (reference sequence). V shed 5 bases and J 6 bases; nucleotides not matched to a gene: 9. The CDR3 spells CASSQLRGLGNEQFF. The CDR3 DNA is TGTGCCAGCAGCCAATTACGGGGACTAGGCAATGAGCAGTTCTTC.

The chain has TRBV6-5 and TRBJ1-6, with 7 bases identical to TRBD1. This CDR3 comprises 14 residues. V was clipped by 4 bases and J by 6 bases; unmatched bases: 3. Germline CDR1 reads MNHEY; CDR2 reads SVGAGI. The DNA of the CDR3 is TGTGCCAGCAGTTCACCAGGGGGTAATTCACCCCTCCACTTT. Translated, it gives CASSSPGGNSPLHF.

This clone was detected a few times. This chain joins TRBV7-9 and TRBJ2-6, with 7 bases that match TRBD2. CDR1 and CDR2 (germline): SEHNR, FQNEAQ (reference sequence). The CDR3 extends over 16 amino acids. Unmatched junction bases numbered 6, after V lost 6 bases and J lost 1 base. This CDR3 reads CASSWGGQSGANVLTF. CDR3 nucleotides: TGTGCCAGCAGTTGGGGAGGGCAGTCTGGGGCCAACGTCCTGACTTTC.

This clone was recorded a few times. The rearrangement links TRBV9 to TRBJ2-1, with D tentatively TRBD1 (7 bases). The CDR3 contains 19 residues. Trimming shortened V by 4 bases and J by 4 bases, and 27 bases separated the two germline ends. CDR1 is SGDLS, CDR2 YYNGEE, per germline. The CDR3, as DNA: TGTGCCAGCAGCACATCAGGAGGGAGTGGGGACAGAAGATACAATGAGCAGTTCTTC. Translating gives CASSTSGGSGDRRYNEQFF.

There are a few counts of this clone. The rearrangement links TRBV5-1 to TRBJ2-5, with 14 bases aligning to TRBD2. V was pared by 4 bases and J by 5 bases, with 10 bases of the junction left unmatched. The CDR3 extends over 17 amino acids. CDR1 is SGHRS and CDR2 is YFSETQ in the germline V gene. The CDR3 bases are TGCGCCAGCAGCCCATGGACTAGCGGGAGGTTGGAGGAGACCCAGTACTTC. Protein product: CASSPWTSGRLEETQYF.

Only a few counts were recorded for this clone. J is TRBJ2-5 and V is TRBV5-5; possible D gene TRBD2, 6 bases. V lost 1 base and J lost 3, with 7 bases in between. Germline CDR1 is SGHKS and CDR2 is YYEKEE (reference sequence). The CDR3 consists of 13 residues. CDR3 DNA sequence: TGTGCCAGCAGCTTGTGGGGGGAAGAGACCCAGTACTTC. As protein: CASSLWGEETQYF.

This clone showed up just a few times. This chain connects TRBV11-3 to TRBJ1-4, with D perhaps matching TRBD1 (5 bases). Germline V gene lookup returns CDR1 SGHNT and CDR2 YENEEA. The CDR3 sequence is 14 residues long. Trimming cost V 0 bases and J 10 bases, with 12 bases left between them. CDR3 residues: CASSLEAGRGKLFF. The DNA for the CDR3 is TGTGCCAGCAGCTTAGAGGCAGGAAGGGGAAAACTGTTTTTT.

This clone showed up just a few times. The J gene is TRBJ2-1, the V gene TRBV5-1, with TRBD2 matching over 8 bases. Germline V gene sequence: CDR1 SGHRS, CDR2 YFSETQ. V lost 7 bases to trimming and J lost 3 bases; unmatched junction nucleotides: 12. The CDR3 covers 16 residues. The CDR3 sequence is CASLPDTGGLYNEQFF. Written as DNA, the CDR3 is TGCGCCAGCCTACCCGACACGGGGGGGCTCTACAATGAGCAGTTCTTC.

This clone came up a few times. The chain joins TRBV6-5 to TRBJ1-2; 8 positions agree with TRBD1. J was trimmed by 7 bases and V by 0 bases; bases with no gene match: 4. Looked up from germline, CDR1 is MNHEY and CDR2 is SVGAGI. The CDR3 length is 14 residues. CDR3 in amino acids: CASSYSRDRSGYTF. The DNA for the CDR3 is TGTGCCAGCAGTTACTCCCGGGACAGGAGTGGCTACACCTTC.

The chain employs TRBV2 and TRBJ2-2; D may be TRBD2 (5 bases). V lost 4 bases to trimming and J lost 6 bases, with 9 bases between them. The CDR3 spans 13 residues. Germline V gives CDR1 SNHLY, CDR2 FYNNEI. This CDR3 is CASSGEFAGELFF. CDR3 sequence (DNA): TGTGCCAGCAGTGGGGAGTTCGCCGGGGAGCTGTTTTTT.

This clone appeared a few times. The chain employs TRBV6-1 and TRBJ2-3, with D possibly TRBD2 on 6 matching bases. CDR3 length: 13 amino acids. Trimming took off 8 bases at V and 0 bases at J, with 9 bases between the two ends. Germline V gene data show CDR1 as MNHNS and CDR2 as SASEGT. The CDR3 spells CASRESSTDTQYF. CDR3 coding DNA: TGTGCCAGCCGGGAGTCGAGCACAGATACGCAGTATTTT.